These 6 T cell receptor beta chains originate from one sample sequenced in a study of T cells in Graves' hyperthyroidism and ophthalmopathy. Amplified TCR beta CDR3 regions came from RNA transcripts. First-round RT-PCR with HTBI primers amplified the TCR CDR3 region. TCRdb analysed the multiplex PCR reads with MiXCR anew, one entry per CDR3 protein. The data show about 360,000 distinct CDR3 sequences, around an eighth seen once. Sequenced: blood. These receptors were obtained from a man aged 30-40 years with Graves' hyperthyroidism that later progressed to Graves' ophthalmopathy.

This clonotype was detected only a few times. V usage is TRBV6-1 and J usage is TRBJ2-7; D perhaps matches TRBD2 (8 bases). Between the trimmed V and J ends, which lost 11 bases and 5 bases, there was a span of 16 bases. CDR1 and CDR2 (germline): MNHNS, SASEGT. The CDR3 length is 12 residues. The CDR3: CASRGTRDEQYF. CDR3 coding DNA: TGTGCCTCCAGGGGGACTAGGGACGAGCAGTACTTC.

The rearrangement joins TRBV5-1 to TRBJ1-4, with D tentatively TRBD1 (5 bases). The CDR3 is 14 amino acids. Trimming left V 4 bases short and J 4 bases short, with 11 bases between. Germline values: CDR1 SGHRS, CDR2 YFSETQ. The CDR3 region has the DNA TGCGCCAGCAGCCGAGGAGGGGATAATGAAAAACTGTTTTTT. Translating gives CASSRGGDNEKLFF.

This clonotype came up many times. The chain combines TRBV6-1 with TRBJ2-5; D gene unclear. Germline CDR1 is MNHNS and CDR2 is SASEGT. This CDR3 region has 12 residues. Deletions cut 4 bases from V and 4 bases from J, with 7 bases between. The CDR3 DNA follows: TGTGCCAGCAGTGTTCCGGGAGAGACCCAGTACTTC. Translation: CASSVPGETQYF.

This chain connects TRBV20-1 to TRBJ1-6; the match to TRBD1 covers 7 bases. Germline V gene sequence: CDR1 DFQATT, CDR2 SNEGSKA (reference sequence). The CDR3 totals 13 residues. J lost 3 bases, V lost 6 bases, and 2 bases had no gene match. The CDR3 nucleotides are TGCAGTGCCCGGGACAGCTATAATTCACCCCTCCACTTT. Its translation is CSARDSYNSPLHF.

The CDR3 is CASSIVLRSGGSNEQFF. In DNA, the CDR3 is TGTGCCAGTAGTATAGTCCTTAGGAGCGGGGGGTCGAATGAGCAGTTCTTC. The chain carries TRBV19 and TRBJ2-1; 9 positions match TRBD2. J lost 7 bases, V lost 1 base, and 11 bases had no gene match. Germline V gene sequence: CDR1 LNHDA, CDR2 SQIVND (reference sequence). CDR3 length equals 17 residues.

This clonotype was seen ten or more times. The chain combines TRBV9 with TRBJ1-2; the D gene is possibly TRBD1 (5 bases). V lost 0 bases and J 6 bases, leaving 18 bases between the germline ends. CDR3 size: 16 residues. The V gene's germline CDR1 is SGDLS and CDR2 YYNGEE. CDR3 sequence (DNA): TGTGCCAGCAGCGTAGCAGGGCAACTCCATATGAATGGCTACACCTTC. Protein: CASSVAGQLHMNGYTF.